Sequencing of this TCR beta chain was carried out in a study of Ad26.COV2.S vaccination and SARS-CoV-2 variants (dated by TCRdb to the early 2020s). Context from the whole study: Vaccine-arm donors were drawn from COV1001, a multicentre, randomized, double-blind, placebo-controlled phase I-IIa trial of Ad26.COV2.S in healthy adults. Trial participants were randomized into five groups of five, in which low-dose or high-dose Ad26.COV2.S was given once or twice, or placebo was given on both occasions. Blinding of investigators to trial group allocation was maintained during experiments and outcome assessment. A total of 32 samples were included in the TCR-sequenced set, comprising about 20 Ad26.COV2.S vaccine recipients, 5 placebo recipients and 8 SARS-CoV-2 convalescent individuals. Sequencing of the TCRbeta repertoire served to evaluate the specificity and breadth of SARS-CoV-2-reactive T cell receptors following Ad26.COV2.S vaccination. Ad26.COV2.S was administered intramuscularly at 5 x 10^10 or 1 x 10^11 viral particles, either as a single shot or as two shots given 56 days apart.

Comments on this clone: What antigen it recognizes has not been identified. Within one base of it there is no much larger clone, and no base qualities were kept.

V and J lose 2 bases and 5 bases, and a span of 14 bases separates them. CDR1 and CDR2 are drawn from the germline V gene: KGHSH, LQKENI. The CDR3 sequence holds 15 residues, the cysteine and phenylalanine included. The retained sequence is limited to the CDR3, 45 bases, with the frame set at the first base. TCRbeta CDR3 regions were sequenced with the immunoSEQ Assay. After extraction, genomic DNA underwent amplification by bias-controlled multiplex PCR, followed by high-throughput sequencing. In the source study's methods: To quantify the absolute abundance of every unique TCRbeta CDR3 region, sequences were collapsed and filtered. T cell fraction was estimated by normalizing TCRbeta template counts to usable DNA, which was measured by amplifying reference genes present in all nucleated cells. Repertoire TCRs were annotated as SARS-CoV-2-specific by exact matching of V gene, CDR3 amino acid sequence and J gene to a known reactive TCR set. The reference SARS-CoV-2 TCR set was obtained from MIRA and was filtered for enrichment in COVID-19-positive ImmuneCODE repertoires, whereby public or cross-reactive TCRs were removed. Using the MIRA antigens, annotated TCRs were further analysed by specific ORF or by position within an ORF. Breadth was defined as the number of annotated unique rearrangements divided by the total number of unique productive rearrangements, and depth was defined as the summed frequency of the annotated unique rearrangements. TCR breadth was compared between groups using two-sided Wilcoxon rank-sum tests. TCRdb provides this immuneACCESS table in a form limited to in-frame rearrangements. Some clones are lacking; in checked studies, under half of them reflect an unresolved V gene, and why the rest are absent is not known. The DNA gave D and trimming, while V, J and clone size come from that table. This sample is represented by roughly 380,000 clones; 87% of them were singletons. The ten largest clones add up to around 3.5% of the sample.

The label giving this sample's treatment or condition can be read as: around 19 received Ad26.COV2.S at low or high dose, single or two shots; 5 received placebo; per-sample allocation not given. For vaccine and placebo recipients, repertoires were sequenced using samples collected on day 63 after the first injection. Cohort 1b enrolled some 25 adults aged 18-55 years at a single site in Boston, USA, between 29 July and 7 August 2020. Ad26.COV2.S was a replication-incompetent adenovirus type 26 vector expressing a prefusion-stabilized SARS-CoV-2 spike protein from the original Wuhan strain. General conclusions and limits of the study: Comparing responses between vaccine doses or regimens was not something the study was powered to do. Higher spike-specific TCR breadth was observed in Ad26.COV2.S recipients than in placebo recipients (P = 0.0014). Vaccine and placebo recipients had comparable non-spike TCR breadth, which fits with the vaccine containing only spike. After vaccination, spike-specific CD8+ and CD4+ T cell responses were reported to show substantial breadth. The authors noted that the TCR breadth and depth analyses may have underestimated total T cell responses.

The V and J segments used are TRBV18 and TRBJ2-3; TRBD2 is perhaps the D gene, given 5 matching bases. The TCR sequence derives from a person aged 18-65 years who received the Ad26.COV2.S COVID-19 vaccine or a placebo. The specimen comprised peripheral blood, sampled in a trial of Ad26.COV2.S vaccine versus placebo. The DNA sequence reads TGTGCCAGCTCACCAAGCGGTGCCCATGGAGATACGCAGTATTTT. The translation is CASSPSGAHGDTQYF.